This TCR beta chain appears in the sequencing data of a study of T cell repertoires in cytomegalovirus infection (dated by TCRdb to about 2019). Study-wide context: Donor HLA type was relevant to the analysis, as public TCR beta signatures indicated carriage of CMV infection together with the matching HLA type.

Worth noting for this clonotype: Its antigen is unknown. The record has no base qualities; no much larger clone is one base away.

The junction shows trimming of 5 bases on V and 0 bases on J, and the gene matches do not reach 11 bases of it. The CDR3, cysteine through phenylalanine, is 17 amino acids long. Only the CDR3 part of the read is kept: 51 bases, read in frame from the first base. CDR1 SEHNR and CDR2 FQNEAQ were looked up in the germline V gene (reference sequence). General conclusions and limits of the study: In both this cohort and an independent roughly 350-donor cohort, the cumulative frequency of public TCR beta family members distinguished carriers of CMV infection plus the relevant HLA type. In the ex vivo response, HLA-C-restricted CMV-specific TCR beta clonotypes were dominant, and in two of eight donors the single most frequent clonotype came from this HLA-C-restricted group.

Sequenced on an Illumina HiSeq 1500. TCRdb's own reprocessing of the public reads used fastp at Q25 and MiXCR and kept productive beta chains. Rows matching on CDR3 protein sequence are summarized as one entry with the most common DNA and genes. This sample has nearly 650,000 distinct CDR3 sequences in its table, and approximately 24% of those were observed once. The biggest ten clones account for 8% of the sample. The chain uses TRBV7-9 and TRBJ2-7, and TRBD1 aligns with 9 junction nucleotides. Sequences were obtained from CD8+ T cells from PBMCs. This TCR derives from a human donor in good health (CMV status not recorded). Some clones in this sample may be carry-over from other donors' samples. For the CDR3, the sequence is CASSGGNTGQGSYEQYF. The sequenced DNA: TGTGCCAGCAGCGGGGGTAATACGGGACAGGGCTCCTACGAGCAGTACTTC.